This T cell receptor (beta chain) was identified during a study of cytomegalovirus exposure and HLA in healthy donors. Study-wide background: In a later analysis, it was reported that the 120 or so validation repertoires had been produced on the same platform as the 670 or so repertoires belonging to the first cohort. Findings and caveats of the study: The classifier, whose performance was assessed in both the original and validation cohorts, reportedly diagnosed cytomegalovirus status with high specificity and sensitivity. Usually a TCR sequence was rare, but some public TCRs were found in many donors.

This CDR3 is 13 amino acids long. CDR1 is SGHVS and CDR2 is FQNEAQ in the germline V gene. The junction had 4 bases not matched to a gene; V was cut back by 5 bases and J by 4 bases. Concerning this clone: Its antigen is undetermined.

Sequenced by immunoSEQ multiplex PCR; TCRdb stores in-frame clones only, minus some. This table has 100,000 to 150,000 clones, nearly 90% appearing once. The rearrangement uses TRBV7-8 and TRBJ2-5, with 7 bases lining up with TRBD1. The sample was PBMCs. This receptor was taken from a woman younger than 35 in good health and CMV-seronegative. The CDR3 DNA is TGTGCCAGCAGCGGGGACAGAAGAGAGACCCAGTACTTC. It specifies CASSGDRRETQYF. The full variable domain, in which reference TRBV7-8 and TRBJ2-5 provide the parts outside the CDR3, is GAGVSQSPRYKVAKRGQDVALRCDPISGHVSLFWYQQALGQGPEFLTYFQNEAQLDKSGLPSDRFFAERPEGSVSTLKIQRTQQEDSAVYLCASSGDRRETQYFGPGTRLLVL.